Listed below are T cell receptor beta chains from one sample, sequenced in a study of Ad26.COV2.S vaccination and SARS-CoV-2 variants. Generated by immunoSEQ multiplex PCR, the TCRdb table keeps only in-frame clones and is missing some. The sample holds roughly 350,000 clones; 80% to 90% are singletons and the top ten take 5%. The sample in question was peripheral blood, obtained in a trial of Ad26.COV2.S vaccine versus placebo. The receptors originated from a person between 18 and 59 years old who received the Ad26.COV2.S COVID-19 vaccine or a placebo. Each CDR3 is given with its conserved first and last residue. A D gene is named only where the DNA matches it firmly. The listing skips clone size in some rows; elsewhere it reads once, few, many or a size class.

j_call	clone_size	d_call	v_call	cdr3_aa	cdr3_nt
TRBJ2-7	-	-	TRBV24-1	CATSDSGGASEQYF	TGTGCCACCAGTGATTCAGGAGGGGCCAGCGAGCAGTACTTC
TRBJ2-3	-	TRBD2	TRBV24-1	CATSRSPSGGSTDTQYF	TGTGCCACCAGTCGAAGTCCCAGCGGGGGGAGCACAGATACGCAGTATTTT
TRBJ1-5	-	-	TRBV28	CASFRRGTTSNQPQHF	TGTGCCAGCTTCCGGCGGGGCACCACAAGCAATCAGCCCCAGCATTTT
TRBJ2-5	-	-	TRBV5-8	CASSLTGAARQETQYF	TGTGCCAGCAGCTTGACAGGAGCGGCTCGCCAAGAGACCCAGTACTTC
TRBJ2-7	-	-	TRBV28	CASNLGGSGEQYF	TGTGCCAGCAACCTTGGGGGTTCAGGCGAGCAGTACTTC
TRBJ2-1	once	TRBD1	TRBV15	CATSTRQGWEQFF	TGTGCCACCAGCACCAGACAGGGCTGGGAGCAGTTCTTC
TRBJ2-7	-	-	TRBV30	CAWSDPHSGAYEQYF	TGTGCCTGGAGTGACCCCCACTCGGGGGCCTACGAGCAGTACTTC
TRBJ1-6	-	-	TRBV27	CASSFRGASPLHF	TGTGCCAGCAGTTTTAGGGGGGCTTCACCCCTCCACTTT
TRBJ1-6	-	-	TRBV18	CASSPLGNSPLHF	TGTGCCAGCTCACCACTCGGGAATTCACCCCTCCACTTT
TRBJ1-5	once	TRBD1	TRBV6-5	CASRPTGGNQPQHF	TGTGCCAGCAGGCCCACAGGGGGCAATCAGCCCCAGCATTTT
TRBJ1-1	-	-	TRBV14	CASSLNREGKAFF	TGTGCCAGCAGCCTTAACAGGGAGGGAAAAGCTTTCTTT
TRBJ1-6	-	-	TRBV19	CASSIGGATYNSPLHF	TGTGCCAGTAGTATAGGGGGAGCCACCTATAATTCACCCCTCCACTTT
TRBJ2-1	-	-	TRBV5-6	CASSALMGWAEQFF	TGTGCCAGCAGCGCGTTAATGGGTTGGGCTGAGCAGTTCTTC
TRBJ1-3	-	-	TRBV11-2	CASSSGTGIGNTIYF	TGTGCCAGCAGCTCAGGCACGGGGATCGGAAACACCATATATTTT
TRBJ1-1	-	-	TRBV29-1	CSVALAWNTEAFF	TGCAGCGTTGCTCTGGCCTGGAACACTGAAGCTTTCTTT